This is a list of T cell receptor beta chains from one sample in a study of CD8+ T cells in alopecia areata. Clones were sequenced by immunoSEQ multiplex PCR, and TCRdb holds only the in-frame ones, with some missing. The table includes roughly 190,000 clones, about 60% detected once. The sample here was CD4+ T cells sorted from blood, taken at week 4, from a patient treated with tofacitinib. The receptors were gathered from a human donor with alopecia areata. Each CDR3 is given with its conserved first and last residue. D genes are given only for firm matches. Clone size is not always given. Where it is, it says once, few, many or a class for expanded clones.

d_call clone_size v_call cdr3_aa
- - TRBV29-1 CSVDGPGADQETQYF
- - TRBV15 CATSRDQGSTDTQYF
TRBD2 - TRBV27 CASRMSGSTAGELFF
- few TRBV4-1 CASSQAGEFQPQHF
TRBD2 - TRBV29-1 CSVDRTSGSGYNEQFF
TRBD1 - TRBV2 CASSPTDRGQETQYF
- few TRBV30 CAWSHLLAGTYEQYF
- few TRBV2 CASRTAGAKAPNEQFF
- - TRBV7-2 CASSPSGRDYEQYF
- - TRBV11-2 CASSLVRTYNEQFF
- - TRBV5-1 CASSFSGTPSHTDTQYF
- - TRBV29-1 CSAQDGRFSYF
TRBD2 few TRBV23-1 CASTKTSGVAKNIQYF
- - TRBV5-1 CASSATGATEAFF
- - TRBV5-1 CASSLGRGAAFF
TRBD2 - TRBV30 CAWLQRGKETQYF
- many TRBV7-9 CASSLDSFAGNTIYF
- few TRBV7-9 CASSHRPWDSYNEQFF
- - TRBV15 CATSRSIGGIAKNIQYF
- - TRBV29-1 CSVARDGSGTQYF
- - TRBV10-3 CAMGSGGQGYEQYF
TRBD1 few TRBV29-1 CSGGQNNYGYTF
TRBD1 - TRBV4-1 CASSQGQLQETQYF
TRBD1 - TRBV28 CASSSGQGSNQPQHF
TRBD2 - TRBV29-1 CSVREGRTDTQYF
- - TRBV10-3 CAISEPTGPRGVETQYF